The 26 T cell receptor beta chains below all came from one sample that was sequenced in a study of cytomegalovirus exposure and HLA in healthy donors. This table comes from immunoSEQ multiplex PCR, and its TCRdb copy is limited to in-frame clones, with some not included. The table lists 250,000 to 400,000 clones, roughly 87% of them singletons. The specimen sequenced was PBMCs. The receptors were sampled from a man aged 25 to 45 in good health and CMV-seronegative.

This clone was seen just once. The V and J genes are TRBV5-6 and TRBJ2-1; weak D call: TRBD2 (5 bases). Looked up from germline, CDR1 is SGHDT and CDR2 is YYEEEE. This CDR3 is built from 16 residues. V shed 4 bases and J shed 0 bases, with 14 bases lying between them. CDR3 in DNA: TGTGCCAGCAGCGGGATGACTGGGAGCTCCTACAATGAGCAGTTCTTC. It specifies CASSGMTGSSYNEQFF.

The rearrangement links TRBV6-5 to TRBJ1-1; tentatively, D is TRBD1 (6 bases). The germline V gene encodes CDR1 MNHEY and CDR2 SVGAGI. V was cut by 0 bases and J by 8 bases, with 13 bases left in between. This CDR3 has 14 amino acids. CDR3 sequence: CASSYSGGRGEAFF. For the CDR3, the DNA is TGTGCCAGCAGTTACTCCGGGGGGAGGGGGGAAGCTTTCTTT.

The chain couples TRBV19 to TRBJ2-5; a possible D gene is TRBD2 (6 bases). The germline V gene encodes CDR1 LNHDA and CDR2 SQIVND (reference sequence). This CDR3 is built from 14 residues. Deletions cut 3 bases from V and 4 bases from J, with 12 bases between. The CDR3 nucleotides are TGTGCCAGTAGTATTAGCGGAGGTGGAGAGACCCAGTACTTC. It encodes CASSISGGGETQYF. The whole variable domain, remainder taken from reference TRBV19 and TRBJ2-5, is DGGITQSPKYLFRKEGQNVTLSCEQNLNHDAMYWYRQDPGQGLRLIYYSQIVNDFQKGDIAEGYSVSREKKESFPLTVTSAQKNPTAFYLCASSISGGGETQYFGPGTRLLVL.

The chain recombines TRBV20-1 with TRBJ1-1, with D unclear. With 6 bases removed from V and 5 bases from J, the gap between germline ends came to 10 bases. This CDR3 region has 11 residues. CDR1 is DFQATT, CDR2 SNEGSKA, per germline (reference sequence). CDR3 loop: CSAPRRTEAFF. The CDR3 nucleotides are TGCAGTGCCCCCCGTCGGACTGAAGCTTTCTTT.

V usage is TRBV9 and J usage is TRBJ2-5; 15 nucleotides agree with TRBD2. J gave up 2 bases and V 3 bases, and 5 bases lay outside the gene matches. The CDR3 spans 17 residues. The germline CDR1 and CDR2 sequences are SGDLS and YYNGEE. The CDR3 DNA follows: TGTGCCAGCAGCGAAGGGACTAGCGGGGGGAGTCAAGAGACCCAGTACTTC. Its protein product is CASSEGTSGGSQETQYF.

The chain joins TRBV30 to TRBJ2-2, with TRBD2 matching over 9 bases. Looked up from germline, CDR1 is GTSNPN and CDR2 is SVGIG (reference sequence). The J segment lost 1 base and the V segment lost 6 bases, leaving 3 bases of the junction unmatched. The CDR3 covers 14 residues. This CDR3 is CACSGGMNTGELFF. The CDR3 DNA is TGTGCCTGTAGCGGGGGCATGAACACCGGGGAGCTGTTTTTT.

V gene TRBV19 combines with J gene TRBJ1-1, with 11 bases lining up with TRBD1. After removal of 2 bases from V and 7 bases from J, the junction contained 3 bases not matched to a gene. The CDR3 extends over 14 amino acids. CDR1 is LNHDA and CDR2 is SQIVND in the germline V gene (reference sequence). CDR3 loop: CASSIWTGGGEAFF. The CDR3 nucleotides read TGTGCCAGTAGTATATGGACAGGGGGCGGTGAAGCTTTCTTT.

CDR3 in amino acids: CATSRDIAGVLLGQYF. In DNA, the CDR3 is TGTGCCACCAGCAGAGATATTGCAGGCGTTCTACTGGGGCAGTACTTC. V and J are TRBV15 and TRBJ2-7; D is undetermined. The germline V and J ends were trimmed by 0 bases and 9 bases, with 21 bases remaining between them. Germline CDR1 is LNHNV and CDR2 is YYDKDF (reference sequence). This CDR3 contains 16 residues.

The rearrangement joins TRBV9 to TRBJ1-2; tentative D call: TRBD1 (6 bases). Trimming took off 3 bases at V and 3 bases at J, with 18 bases between the two ends. CDR3 length: 16 residues. Germline V gene lookup returns CDR1 SGDLS and CDR2 YYNGEE. For the CDR3, the DNA is TGTGCCAGCAGCGAACACAGGGTGGGGACACACTATGGCTACACCTTC. Protein sequence: CASSEHRVGTHYGYTF.

CDR3 sequence: CASRGLAVLNEQFF. CDR3 nucleotides: TGTGCCAGCAGGGGACTAGCGGTTCTCAATGAGCAGTTCTTC. The V gene is TRBV6-1, the J gene TRBJ2-1; TRBD2 aligns across 11 bases. Germline loops: CDR1 MNHNS, CDR2 SASEGT. The ends lost 6 bases at V and 6 bases at J; junction bases unmatched: 4. The CDR3 spans 14 residues.

The chain employs TRBV10-3 and TRBJ2-7, with 7 bases aligning to TRBD1. The CDR3 spans 12 residues. Germline assignment: CDR1 ENHRY and CDR2 SYGVKD. With V trimmed by 6 bases and J by 6 bases, 5 bases remained unmatched. CDR3 bases: TGTGCCATCAGCCTGACAGGGATCGAGCAGTACTTC. Its protein product is CAISLTGIEQYF.

The chain employs TRBV5-3 and TRBJ2-7, with D perhaps matching TRBD1 (6 bases). TRBV5-3 is known as an ORF, though its function is uncertain. There are 15 residues in the CDR3. Trimming cost V 6 bases and J 2 bases, with 18 bases left between them. CDR3 nucleotides: TGTGCCAGAAAGGGGGTAATCGGGGTCGCCTACGAGCAGTACTTC. Residues: CARKGVIGVAYEQYF.

The chain recombines TRBV12-5 with TRBJ1-2; 12 bases agree with TRBD1. Germline V gives CDR1 LGHNT, CDR2 FRNRAP. There are 17 residues in the CDR3. Unmatched junction bases numbered 11, after V lost 4 bases and J lost 5 bases. This CDR3 reads CASGWGQGAPVGYGYTF. CDR3 nucleotide sequence: TGTGCTAGTGGTTGGGGACAGGGGGCGCCGGTTGGATATGGCTACACCTTC.

V and J are TRBV13 and TRBJ1-5; D is possibly TRBD1 (6 bases). V was pared by 5 bases and J by 0 bases, with 11 bases between. CDR1 and CDR2 from the germline V gene are PRHDT and FYEKMQ (reference sequence). CDR3 length equals 15 residues. CDR3 in amino acids: CASSLRGGSNQPQHF. CDR3 bases: TGTGCCAGCAGCCTGAGGGGGGGTAGCAATCAGCCCCAGCATTTT.

This chain uses TRBV11-2 with TRBJ2-3, with D maybe TRBD1 (6 bases). This CDR3 region has 12 residues. Trimming cost V 5 bases and J 5 bases, with 8 bases left between them. Germline lookup yields CDR1 SGHAT and CDR2 FQNNGV. CDR3 in amino acids: CASSTRGDTQYF. CDR3 DNA sequence: TGTGCCAGCAGCACCAGGGGAGATACGCAGTATTTT. The full variable domain, rest sourced from reference TRBV11-2 and TRBJ2-3, is EAGVAQSPRYKIIEKRQSVAFWCNPISGHATLYWYQQILGQGPKLLIQFQNNGVVDDSQLPKDRFSAERLKGVDSTLKIQPAKLEDSAVYLCASSTRGDTQYFGPGTRLTVL.

The V and J genes are TRBV4-3 and TRBJ1-1, with D maybe TRBD1 (6 bases). The CDR3 consists of 15 residues. Germline V lookup: CDR1 LGHNA, CDR2 YSLEER. Trimming removed 4 bases at V and 0 bases at J, with 12 bases between. The CDR3 protein is CASSLEGQLNTEAFF. CDR3 sequence (DNA): TGCGCCAGCAGCCTGGAAGGACAGTTGAACACTGAAGCTTTCTTT.

The rearrangement links TRBV9 to TRBJ2-1, with 7 bases that match TRBD2. V dropped 0 bases and J dropped 0; count of bases not matched to a gene: 6. In germline, CDR1 is SGDLS, CDR2 YYNGEE. The CDR3 runs 17 residues. CDR3 bases: TGTGCCAGCAGCGTAGGACCGCGGGGGAGCTCCTACAATGAGCAGTTCTTC. It codes for CASSVGPRGSSYNEQFF. The full variable domain, its missing parts supplied by reference TRBV9 and TRBJ2-1, is DSGVTQTPKHLITATGQRVTLRCSPRSGDLSVYWYQQSLDQGLQFLIQYYNGEERAKGNILERFSAQQFPDLHSELNLSSLELGDSALYFCASSVGPRGSSYNEQFFGPGTRLTVL.

V gene TRBV6-5 combines with J gene TRBJ1-1; D not certain. The V end lost 3 bases, the J end lost 2 bases, and 13 bases lay between the germline ends. The germline CDR1 and CDR2 sequences are MNHEY and SVGAGI. The CDR3 has 15 residues. CDR3 region: CASSYNAGTNTEAFF. CDR3 in DNA: TGTGCCAGCAGTTATAACGCGGGTACCAACACTGAAGCTTTCTTT.

V usage is TRBV18 and J usage is TRBJ1-1; D perhaps matches TRBD1 (5 bases). Germline V gene data show CDR1 as KGHSH and CDR2 as LQKENI. The CDR3 consists of 14 residues. Trimming cost V 4 bases and J 4 bases, with 13 bases left between them. Here the CDR3 DNA reads TGTGCCAGCTCACGCGGACAAGATCGCACTGAAGCTTTCTTT. As protein: CASSRGQDRTEAFF.

The CDR3 nucleotides are TGTGCCAGCAGTGAAGAGGGTCGAGGTCGTGAAGCTTTCTTT. This gives the protein CASSEEGRGREAFF. The chain carries TRBV6-4 and TRBJ1-1; D is undetermined. CDR1 is MRHNA and CDR2 is SNTAGT in the germline V gene. With 3 bases removed from V and 7 bases from J, the gap between germline ends came to 15 bases. This CDR3 has 14 residues.

J is TRBJ1-2 and V is TRBV6-6, with D tentatively TRBD1 (6 bases). The CDR3 length is 15 residues. V was shortened by 8 bases and J by 0 bases, with 16 bases between the two germline ends. Germline V lookup: CDR1 MNHNY, CDR2 SVGAGI (reference sequence). CDR3 amino acids: CASGYGTPTNYGYTF. The CDR3 nucleotides are TGTGCCAGCGGCTACGGGACACCAACTAACTATGGCTACACCTTC.

This sequence joins TRBV19 and TRBJ1-2; D uncertain. CDR1 is LNHDA, CDR2 SQIVND, per germline (reference sequence). CDR3 length: 11 residues. V was clipped by 5 bases and J by 8 bases, with 9 bases between them. The CDR3 region has the DNA TGTGCCAGTAGTGCGGCCGCGGGCTACACCTTC. Translated: CASSAAAGYTF.

The chain uses TRBV6-1 and TRBJ1-1; TRBD1 might be the D (5 bases). The CDR3 sequence is 14 residues long. The germline gives CDR1 MNHNS, CDR2 SASEGT. The V end was cut by 6 bases, the J end by 7 bases, with 18 bases between. CDR3 nucleotide sequence: TGTGCCAGCAGGGAGGGGCGACAGACTCGTGAAGCTTTCTTT. Amino acids: CASREGRQTREAFF.

CDR3 DNA sequence: TGTGCCAGCAGCTTAGTAGCGGGGGGACCCAGCTCCTACAATGAGCAGTTCTTC. It encodes CASSLVAGGPSSYNEQFF. The chain couples TRBV11-2 to TRBJ2-1, with TRBD2 matching over 10 bases. V was pared by 1 base and J by 0 bases, with 6 bases of the junction left unmatched. This CDR3 has 18 amino acids. From germline, CDR1 is SGHAT and CDR2 FQNNGV.

With respect to this clone: Other nucleotide sequences from this sample produce the same CDR3. V gene TRBV5-1 combines with J gene TRBJ2-5, with 8 bases that match TRBD1. Trimming at V came to 2 bases and at J to 5 bases, leaving 2 bases not matched to a gene. CDR3 size: 13 residues. Germline V gene sequence: CDR1 SGHRS, CDR2 YFSETQ. The CDR3 protein is CASSFTGGETQYF. CDR3 sequence (DNA): TGCGCCAGCAGCTTCACAGGGGGGGAGACCCAGTACTTC.

This chain uses TRBV6-1 with TRBJ1-1, with D possibly TRBD1 on 5 matching bases. The germline gives CDR1 MNHNS, CDR2 SASEGT. This CDR3 is built from 13 residues. V was shortened by 6 bases and J by 1 base, with 9 bases between the two germline ends. CDR3 sequence: CASSPTGNTEAFF. As DNA, the CDR3 is TGTGCCAGCAGCCCCACAGGGAACACTGAAGCTTTCTTT.